The subject of this entry is one T cell receptor beta chain. The V gene's germline CDR1 is WSHSY and CDR2 SAAADI. The CDR3 has 17 amino acids. With V trimmed by 0 bases and J by 6 bases, 11 bases remained unmatched. This table comes from immunoSEQ multiplex PCR, and its TCRdb copy is limited to in-frame clones, with some not included. The sample consists of 50,000 to 80,000 clones, 85% to 90% of them appearing once. This specimen belongs to a study of blood T cell repertoires in COVID-19. The chain joins TRBV10-2 to TRBJ1-2; TRBD1 aligns across 9 bases. The TCR originated in a man aged 55 to 70 with acute or convalescent COVID-19. Sequencing was carried out using peripheral blood. Here the CDR3 DNA reads TGCGCCAGCAGTGAGTCCGGCTCCAGGGGACAGGGCAATGGCTACACCTTC. This encodes CASSESGSRGQGNGYTF.